This note documents a single T cell receptor beta chain sequence. The antigen is not known. It was from resections taken during corrective heart surgery that the thymus tissue came. Healthy Finnish infants undergoing corrective surgery for congenital heart defects were the donors. The sample originates from a study of human thymus T cells. Profiled with immunoSEQ multiplex PCR; TCRdb holds only in-frame clones, not every one. Altogether some 80,000 clones are present, 90% to 97% being singletons, with the ten largest covering approximately 0.03%. The CDR3 contains 17 residues. The germline CDR1 and CDR2 sequences are LGHNA and YSLEER. With 4 bases clipped from V and 1 base from J, the junction kept 12 bases outside the gene matches. Study results and limitations: Related work found strong thymic repertoire overlap between unrelated individuals. Apparent bias marked the V and J gene usage of thymic and blood repertoires.

This sequence joins TRBV4-3 and TRBJ1-1, with 7 positions matching TRBD1. This receptor was obtained from a boy under three years old with a congenital heart defect but otherwise immunologically healthy. Sequencing was performed on thymus tissue. The CDR3 coding sequence is TGCGCCAGCAGCCTCCTATGGTGGGGACAGAAGAACACTGAAGCTTTCTTT. It specifies CASSLLWWGQKNTEAFF.